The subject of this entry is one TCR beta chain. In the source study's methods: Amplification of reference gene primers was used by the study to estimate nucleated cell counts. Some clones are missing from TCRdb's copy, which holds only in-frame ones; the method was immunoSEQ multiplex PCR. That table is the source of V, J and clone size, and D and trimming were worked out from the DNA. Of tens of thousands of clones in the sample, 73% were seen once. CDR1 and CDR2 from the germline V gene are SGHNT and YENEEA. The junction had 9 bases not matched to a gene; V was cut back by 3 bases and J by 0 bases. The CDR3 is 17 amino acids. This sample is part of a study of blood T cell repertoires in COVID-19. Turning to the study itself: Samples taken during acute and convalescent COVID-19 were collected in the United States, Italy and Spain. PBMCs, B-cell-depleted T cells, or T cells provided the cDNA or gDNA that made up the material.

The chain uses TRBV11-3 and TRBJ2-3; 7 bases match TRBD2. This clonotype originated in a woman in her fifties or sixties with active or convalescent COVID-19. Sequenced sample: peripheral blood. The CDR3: CASSLSSGGGSTDTQYF. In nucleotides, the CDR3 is TGTGCCAGCAGCTTGAGTTCGGGGGGAGGTAGCACAGATACGCAGTATTTT. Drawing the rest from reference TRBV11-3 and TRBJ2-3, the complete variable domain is EAGVVQSPRYKIIEKKQPVAFWCNPISGHNTLYWYLQNLGQGPELLIRYENEEAVDDSQLPKDRFSAERLKGVDSTLKIQPAELGDSAVYLCASSLSSGGGSTDTQYFGPGTRLTVL.